The source of this T cell receptor (beta chain) is a study of CD8 T cells in ankylosing spondylitis. Whole-study findings and limits: Existing reports had already noted some motif variants in reactive arthritis synovial fluid and blood. Reportedly, matched ankylosing spondylitis synovial fluid was significantly enriched for disease-linked clones. Characteristic, it appeared, of ankylosing spondylitis blood was a TCR beta motif of fewer than 10 highly homologous variants.

Libraries of TCR beta came from quantitative 5'-RACE with molecular barcodes. One entry per CDR3 protein, called by TCRdb with MiXCR from the 5' RACE reads. This table has over 150,000 distinct CDR3 sequences, roughly 20% appearing once. In germline, CDR1 is MNHGY, CDR2 SAAAGT. The CDR3 spans 13 residues. V dropped 4 bases and J dropped 8 bases, with 14 bases sitting between them. In its sample, this clonotype was seen many times. The antigen is unknown. This chain uses TRBV6-8 with TRBJ1-1; D may be TRBD1 (6 bases). This receptor was taken from a male donor aged 5 to 29 with ankylosing spondylitis or in good health (not recorded which). The sequenced sample was blood, either unsorted or a sorted T cell fraction (not recorded which). The CDR3 bases are TGTGCCAGCAGTTCCACGGGACATGAGGAAGCTTTCTTT. Translated: CASSSTGHEEAFF.